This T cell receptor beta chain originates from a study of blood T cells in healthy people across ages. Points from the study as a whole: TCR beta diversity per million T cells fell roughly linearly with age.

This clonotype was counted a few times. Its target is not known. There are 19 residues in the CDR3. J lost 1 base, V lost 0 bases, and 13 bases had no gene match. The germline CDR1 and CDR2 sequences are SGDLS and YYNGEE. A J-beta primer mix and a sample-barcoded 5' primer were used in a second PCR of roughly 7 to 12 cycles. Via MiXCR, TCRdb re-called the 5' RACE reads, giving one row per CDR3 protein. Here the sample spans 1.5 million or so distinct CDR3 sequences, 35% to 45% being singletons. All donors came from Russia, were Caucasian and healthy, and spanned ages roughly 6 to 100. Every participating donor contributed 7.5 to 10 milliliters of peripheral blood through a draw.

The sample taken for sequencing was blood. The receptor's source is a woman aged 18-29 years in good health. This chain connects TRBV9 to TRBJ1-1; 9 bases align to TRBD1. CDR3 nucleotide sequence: TGTGCCAGCAGCGTAGCTACGGGGGGACAGGGCGTGGGGAACACTGAAGCTTTCTTT. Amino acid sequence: CASSVATGGQGVGNTEAFF.